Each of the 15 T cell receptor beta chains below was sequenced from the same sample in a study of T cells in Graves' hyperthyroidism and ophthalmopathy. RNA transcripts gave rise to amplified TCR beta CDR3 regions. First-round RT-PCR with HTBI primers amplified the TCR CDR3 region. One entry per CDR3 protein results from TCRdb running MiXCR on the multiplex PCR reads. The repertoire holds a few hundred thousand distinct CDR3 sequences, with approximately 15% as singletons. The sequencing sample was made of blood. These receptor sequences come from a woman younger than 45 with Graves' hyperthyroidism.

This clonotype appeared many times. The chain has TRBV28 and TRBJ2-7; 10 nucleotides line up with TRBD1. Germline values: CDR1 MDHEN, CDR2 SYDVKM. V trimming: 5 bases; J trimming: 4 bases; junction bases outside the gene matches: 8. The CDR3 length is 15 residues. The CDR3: CASSPIGQGGYEQYF. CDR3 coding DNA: TGTGCCAGCAGTCCGATCGGACAGGGGGGGTACGAGCAGTACTTC.

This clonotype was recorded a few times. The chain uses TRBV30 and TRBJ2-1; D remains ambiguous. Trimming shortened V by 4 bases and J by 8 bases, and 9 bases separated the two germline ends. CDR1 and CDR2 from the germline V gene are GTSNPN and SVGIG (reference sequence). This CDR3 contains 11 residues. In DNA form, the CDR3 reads TGTGCCTGGACCGAAGGTTATGAGCAGTTCTTC. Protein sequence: CAWTEGYEQFF.

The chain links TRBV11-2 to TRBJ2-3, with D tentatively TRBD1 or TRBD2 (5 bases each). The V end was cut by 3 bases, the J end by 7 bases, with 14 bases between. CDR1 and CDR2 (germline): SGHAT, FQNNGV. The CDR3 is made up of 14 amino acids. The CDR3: CASSLFPGPYTQYF. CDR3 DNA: TGTGCCAGCAGCTTGTTTCCGGGACCCTATACGCAGTATTTT.

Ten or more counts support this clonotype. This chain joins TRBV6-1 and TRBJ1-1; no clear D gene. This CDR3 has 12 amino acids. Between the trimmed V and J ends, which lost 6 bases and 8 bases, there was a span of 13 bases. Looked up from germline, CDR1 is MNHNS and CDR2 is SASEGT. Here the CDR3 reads CASRQGRTEAFF. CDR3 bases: TGTGCCAGCAGACAAGGTAGGACGGAAGCTTTCTTT.

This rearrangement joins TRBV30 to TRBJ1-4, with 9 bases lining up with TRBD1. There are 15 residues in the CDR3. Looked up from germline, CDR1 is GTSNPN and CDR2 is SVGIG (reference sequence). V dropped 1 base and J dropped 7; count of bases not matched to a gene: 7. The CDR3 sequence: CAWSATGTGREKLFF. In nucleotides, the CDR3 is TGTGCCTGGAGTGCCACCGGGACAGGGCGTGAAAAACTGTTTTTT.

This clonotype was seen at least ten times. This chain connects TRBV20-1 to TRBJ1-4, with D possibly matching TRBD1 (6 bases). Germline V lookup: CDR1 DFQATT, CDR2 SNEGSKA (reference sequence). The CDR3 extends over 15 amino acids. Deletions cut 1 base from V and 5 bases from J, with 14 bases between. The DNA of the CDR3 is TGCAGTGCTAGAGTTGGGGGGACAAGGAATGAAAAACTGTTTTTT. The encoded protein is CSARVGGTRNEKLFF.

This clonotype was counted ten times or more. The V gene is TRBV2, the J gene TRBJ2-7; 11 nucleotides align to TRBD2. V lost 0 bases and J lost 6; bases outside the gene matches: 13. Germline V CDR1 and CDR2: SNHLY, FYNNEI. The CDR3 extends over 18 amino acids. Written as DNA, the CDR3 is TGTGCCAGCAGTGAAGCGCTAGCGGGAGGCGCTTTTTGGTCCGAGCAGTACTTC. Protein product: CASSEALAGGAFWSEQYF.

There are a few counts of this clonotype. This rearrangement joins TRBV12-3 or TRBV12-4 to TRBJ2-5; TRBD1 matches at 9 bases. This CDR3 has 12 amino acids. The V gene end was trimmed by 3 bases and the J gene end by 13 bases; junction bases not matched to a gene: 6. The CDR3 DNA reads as TGTGCCAGCAGTTTCCAACAGGGGGCCATGTACTTC. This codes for CASSFQQGAMYF.

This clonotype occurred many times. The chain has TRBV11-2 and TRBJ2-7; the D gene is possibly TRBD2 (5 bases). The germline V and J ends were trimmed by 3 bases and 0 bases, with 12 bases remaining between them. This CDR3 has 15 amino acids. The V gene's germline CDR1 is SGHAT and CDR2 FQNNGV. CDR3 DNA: TGTGCCAGCAGCTTGGAGGCCAACCCCTCCTACGAGCAGTACTTC. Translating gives CASSLEANPSYEQYF.

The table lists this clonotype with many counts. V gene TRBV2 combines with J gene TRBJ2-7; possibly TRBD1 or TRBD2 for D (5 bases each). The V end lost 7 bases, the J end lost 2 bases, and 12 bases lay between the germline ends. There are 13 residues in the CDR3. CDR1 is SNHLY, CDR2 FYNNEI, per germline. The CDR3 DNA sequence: TGTGCCAGCACCTTAGAGGGACCCTACGAGCAGTACTTC. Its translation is CASTLEGPYEQYF.

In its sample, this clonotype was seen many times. The CDR3 is CSARQGPFSYEQYF. In DNA form, the CDR3 reads TGCAGTGCTCGACAGGGTCCCTTTTCCTACGAGCAGTACTTC. The chain is built from TRBV20-1 and TRBJ2-7, with TRBD1 matching 7 bases. Trimming at V came to 5 bases and at J to 1 base, leaving 8 bases not matched to a gene. Germline loops: CDR1 DFQATT, CDR2 SNEGSKA (reference sequence). The CDR3 has 14 residues.

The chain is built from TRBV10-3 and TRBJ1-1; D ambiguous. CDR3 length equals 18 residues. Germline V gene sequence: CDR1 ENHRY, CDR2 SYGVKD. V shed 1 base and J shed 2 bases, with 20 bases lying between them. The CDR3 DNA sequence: TGTGCCATCAGTGAGTTAGCCCTCGGGCAAACCCTTAACACTGAAGCTTTCTTT. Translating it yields CAISELALGQTLNTEAFF.

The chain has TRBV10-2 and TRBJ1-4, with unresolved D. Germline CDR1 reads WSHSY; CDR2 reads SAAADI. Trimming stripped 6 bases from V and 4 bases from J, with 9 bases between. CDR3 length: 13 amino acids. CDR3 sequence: CASRLRINEKLFF. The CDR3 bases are TGCGCCAGCAGGTTAAGGATTAATGAAAAACTGTTTTTT.

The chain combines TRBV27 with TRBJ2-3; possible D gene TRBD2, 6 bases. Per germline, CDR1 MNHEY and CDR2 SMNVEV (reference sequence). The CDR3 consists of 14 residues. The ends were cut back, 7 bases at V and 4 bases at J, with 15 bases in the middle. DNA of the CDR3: TGTGCCAGCACAGGCGGGACCGCGGCAGATACGCAGTATTTT. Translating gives CASTGGTAADTQYF.

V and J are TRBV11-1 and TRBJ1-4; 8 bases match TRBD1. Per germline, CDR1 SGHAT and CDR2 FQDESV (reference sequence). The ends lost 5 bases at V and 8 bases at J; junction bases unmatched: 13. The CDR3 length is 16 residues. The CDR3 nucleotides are TGTGCCAGCAGCCGTCCTGACAGGGGTTTAGGAGAAAAACTGTTTTTT. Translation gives CASSRPDRGLGEKLFF.